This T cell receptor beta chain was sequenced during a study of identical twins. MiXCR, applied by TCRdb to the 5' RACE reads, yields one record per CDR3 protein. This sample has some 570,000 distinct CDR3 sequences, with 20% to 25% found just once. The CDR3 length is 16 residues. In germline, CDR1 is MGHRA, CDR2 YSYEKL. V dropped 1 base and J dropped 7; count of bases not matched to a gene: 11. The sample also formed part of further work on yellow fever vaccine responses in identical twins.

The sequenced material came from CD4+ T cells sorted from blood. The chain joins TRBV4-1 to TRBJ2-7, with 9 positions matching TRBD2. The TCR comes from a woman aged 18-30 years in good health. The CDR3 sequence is CASSQAPTSGWEEQYF. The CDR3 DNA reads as TGCGCCAGCAGCCAAGCCCCGACTAGCGGCTGGGAGGAGCAGTACTTC.